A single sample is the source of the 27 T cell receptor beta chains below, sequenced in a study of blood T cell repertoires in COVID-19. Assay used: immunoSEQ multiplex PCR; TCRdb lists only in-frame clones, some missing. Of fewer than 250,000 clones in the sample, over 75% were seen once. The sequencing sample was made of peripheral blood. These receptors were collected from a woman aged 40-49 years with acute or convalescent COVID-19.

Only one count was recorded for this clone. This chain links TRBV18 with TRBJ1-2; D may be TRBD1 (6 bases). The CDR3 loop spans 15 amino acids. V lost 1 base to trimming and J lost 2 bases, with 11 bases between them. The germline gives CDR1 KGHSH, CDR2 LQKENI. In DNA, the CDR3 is TGTGCCAGCTCACCACAATCCGGGACAAACTATGGCTACACCTTC. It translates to CASSPQSGTNYGYTF.

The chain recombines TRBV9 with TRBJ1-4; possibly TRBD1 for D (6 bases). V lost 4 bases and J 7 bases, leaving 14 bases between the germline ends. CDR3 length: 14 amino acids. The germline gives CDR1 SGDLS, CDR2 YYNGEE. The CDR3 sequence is CASSPRDNFEKLFF. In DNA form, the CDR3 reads TGTGCCAGCAGCCCCCGGGACAACTTTGAAAAACTGTTTTTT. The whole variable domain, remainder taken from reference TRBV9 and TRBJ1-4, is DSGVTQTPKHLITATGQRVTLRCSPRSGDLSVYWYQQSLDQGLQFLIQYYNGEERAKGNILERFSAQQFPDLHSELNLSSLELGDSALYFCASSPRDNFEKLFFGSGTQLSVL.

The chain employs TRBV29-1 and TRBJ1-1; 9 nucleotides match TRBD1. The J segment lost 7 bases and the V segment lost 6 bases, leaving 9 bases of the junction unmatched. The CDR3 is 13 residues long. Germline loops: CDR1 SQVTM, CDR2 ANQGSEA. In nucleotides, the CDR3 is TGCAGCGTGTCGGGACAGGGAAGGTATGAAGCTTTCTTT. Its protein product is CSVSGQGRYEAFF.

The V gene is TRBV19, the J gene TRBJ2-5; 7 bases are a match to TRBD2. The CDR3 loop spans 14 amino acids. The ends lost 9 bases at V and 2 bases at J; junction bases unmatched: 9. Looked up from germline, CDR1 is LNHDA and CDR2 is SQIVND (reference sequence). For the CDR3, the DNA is TGTGCCAGCAGCCCACTAGCGTCTCAAGAGACCCAGTACTTC. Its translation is CASSPLASQETQYF.

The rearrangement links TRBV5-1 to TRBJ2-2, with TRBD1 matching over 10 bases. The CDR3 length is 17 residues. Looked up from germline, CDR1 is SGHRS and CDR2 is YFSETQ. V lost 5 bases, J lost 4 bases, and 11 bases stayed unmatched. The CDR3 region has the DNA TGCGCCAGCAGTCCCCCGTGGGGACAGGGGACCACCGGGGAGCTGTTTTTT. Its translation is CASSPPWGQGTTGELFF. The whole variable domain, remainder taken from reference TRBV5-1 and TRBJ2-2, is KAGVTQTPRYLIKTRGQQVTLSCSPISGHRSVSWYQQTPGQGLQFLFEYFSETQRNKGNFPGRFSGRQFSNSRSEMNVSTLELGDSALYLCASSPPWGQGTTGELFFGEGSRLTVL.

The CDR3 sequence is CASTHGGTEAFF. In nucleotides, the CDR3 is TGTGCCAGCACCCATGGGGGGACTGAAGCTTTCTTT. The V call is TRBV3-1 (or the pseudogene TRBV3-2), the J call TRBJ1-1; a possible D gene is TRBD1 (5 bases). V lost 7 bases to trimming and J lost 5 bases, with 11 bases between them. Germline lookup yields CDR1 LGHDT and CDR2 YNNKEL (reference sequence). The CDR3 totals 12 residues.

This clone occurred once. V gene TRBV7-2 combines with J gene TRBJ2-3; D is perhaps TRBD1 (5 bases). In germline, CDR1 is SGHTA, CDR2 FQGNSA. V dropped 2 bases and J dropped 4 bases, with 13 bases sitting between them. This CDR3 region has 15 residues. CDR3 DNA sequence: TGTGCCAGCAGCTTATTACAGGTTTCTTCAGATACGCAGTATTTT. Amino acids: CASSLLQVSSDTQYF.

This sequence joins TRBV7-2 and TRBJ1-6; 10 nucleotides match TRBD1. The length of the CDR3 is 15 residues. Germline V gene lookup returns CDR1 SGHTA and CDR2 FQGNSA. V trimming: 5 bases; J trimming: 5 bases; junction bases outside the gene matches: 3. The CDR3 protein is CASSPGTGDNSPLHF. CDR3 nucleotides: TGTGCCAGCAGCCCCGGGACAGGGGATAATTCACCCCTCCACTTT.

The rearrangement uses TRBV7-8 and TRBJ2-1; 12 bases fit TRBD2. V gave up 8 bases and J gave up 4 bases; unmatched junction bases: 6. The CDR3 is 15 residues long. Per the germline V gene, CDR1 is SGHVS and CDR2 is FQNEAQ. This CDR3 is CASSLLAGGYNEQFF. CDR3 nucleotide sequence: TGTGCCAGCTCCCTACTAGCGGGGGGATACAATGAGCAGTTCTTC.

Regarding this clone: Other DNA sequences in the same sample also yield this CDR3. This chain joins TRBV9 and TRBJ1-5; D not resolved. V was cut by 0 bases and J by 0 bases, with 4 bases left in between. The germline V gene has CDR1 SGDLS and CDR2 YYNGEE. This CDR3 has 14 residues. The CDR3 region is CASSVGSSNQPQHF. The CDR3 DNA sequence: TGTGCCAGCAGCGTAGGGAGTAGCAATCAGCCCCAGCATTTT.

As DNA, the CDR3 is TGTGCCATCAGTGGTGGTCCGGGACAGGTCGGAGGGAGGGAAAAACTGTTTTTT. It codes for CAISGGPGQVGGREKLFF. The genes are TRBV10-3 and TRBJ1-4; 8 bases fit TRBD1. The CDR3 loop spans 18 amino acids. With 4 bases clipped from V and 8 bases from J, the junction kept 18 bases outside the gene matches. Germline V lookup: CDR1 ENHRY, CDR2 SYGVKD.

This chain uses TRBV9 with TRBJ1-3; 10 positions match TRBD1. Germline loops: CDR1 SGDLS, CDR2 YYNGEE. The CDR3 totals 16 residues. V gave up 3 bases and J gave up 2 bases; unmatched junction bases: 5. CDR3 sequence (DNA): TGTGCCAGCAGCGCGGGACAGGGGCCCACTGGAAACACCATATATTTT. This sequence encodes CASSAGQGPTGNTIYF.

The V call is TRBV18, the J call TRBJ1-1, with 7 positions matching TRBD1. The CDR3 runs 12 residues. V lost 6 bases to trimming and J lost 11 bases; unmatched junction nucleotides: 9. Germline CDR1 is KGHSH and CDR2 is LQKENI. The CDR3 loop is CASSNPTGSAFF. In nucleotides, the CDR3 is TGTGCCAGCTCGAACCCGACAGGGTCCGCTTTCTTT.

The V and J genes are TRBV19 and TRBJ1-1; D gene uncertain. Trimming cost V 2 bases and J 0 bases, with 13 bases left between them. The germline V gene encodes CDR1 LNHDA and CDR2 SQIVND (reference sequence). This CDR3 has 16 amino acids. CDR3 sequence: CASSILQVSMNTEAFF. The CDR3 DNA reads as TGTGCCAGTAGTATACTCCAGGTATCGATGAACACTGAAGCTTTCTTT.

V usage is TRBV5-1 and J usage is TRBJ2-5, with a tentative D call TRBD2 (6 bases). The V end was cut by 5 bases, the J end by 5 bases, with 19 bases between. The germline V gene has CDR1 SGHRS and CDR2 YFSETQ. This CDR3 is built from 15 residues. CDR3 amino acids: CASRAGTLPSETQYF. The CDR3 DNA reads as TGCGCCAGCAGAGCCGGGACTCTCCCTTCTGAGACCCAGTACTTC.

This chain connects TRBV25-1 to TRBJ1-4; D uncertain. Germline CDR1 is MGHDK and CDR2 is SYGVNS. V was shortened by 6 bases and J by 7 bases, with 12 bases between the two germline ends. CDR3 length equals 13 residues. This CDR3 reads CASRGSAGEKLFF. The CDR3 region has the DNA TGTGCCAGCAGAGGTAGCGCTGGTGAAAAACTGTTTTTT.

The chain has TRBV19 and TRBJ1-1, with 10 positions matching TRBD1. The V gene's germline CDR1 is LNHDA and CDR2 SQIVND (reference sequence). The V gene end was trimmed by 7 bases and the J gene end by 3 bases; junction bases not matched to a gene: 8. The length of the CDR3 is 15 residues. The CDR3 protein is CASTMTGGRYTEAFF. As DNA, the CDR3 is TGTGCCAGTACCATGACAGGGGGCCGATACACTGAAGCTTTCTTT. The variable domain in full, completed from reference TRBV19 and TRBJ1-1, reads DGGITQSPKYLFRKEGQNVTLSCEQNLNHDAMYWYRQDPGQGLRLIYYSQIVNDFQKGDIAEGYSVSREKKESFPLTVTSAQKNPTAFYLCASTMTGGRYTEAFFGQGTRLTVV.

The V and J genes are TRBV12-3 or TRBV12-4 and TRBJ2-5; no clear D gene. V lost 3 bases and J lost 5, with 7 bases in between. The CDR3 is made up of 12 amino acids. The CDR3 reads CASSLSIETQYF. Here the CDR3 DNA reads TGTGCCAGCAGTTTGTCCATCGAGACCCAGTACTTC.

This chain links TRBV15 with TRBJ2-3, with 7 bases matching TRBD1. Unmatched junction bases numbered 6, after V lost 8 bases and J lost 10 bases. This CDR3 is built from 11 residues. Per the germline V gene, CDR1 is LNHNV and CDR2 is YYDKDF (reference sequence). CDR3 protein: CATVRGTAQYF. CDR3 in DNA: TGTGCCACCGTCAGGGGGACGGCGCAGTATTTT.

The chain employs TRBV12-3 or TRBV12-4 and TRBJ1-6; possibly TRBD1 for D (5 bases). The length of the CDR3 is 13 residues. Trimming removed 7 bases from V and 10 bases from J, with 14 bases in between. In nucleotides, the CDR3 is TGTGCCAGCACCCTAGACAGAATCTCACCCCTCCACTTT. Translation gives CASTLDRISPLHF.

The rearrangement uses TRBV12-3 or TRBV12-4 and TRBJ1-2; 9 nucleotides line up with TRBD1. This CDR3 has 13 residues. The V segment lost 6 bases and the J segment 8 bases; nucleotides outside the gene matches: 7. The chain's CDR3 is CASRLYRGRGYTF. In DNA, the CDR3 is TGTGCCAGCAGGCTATACAGGGGGCGAGGCTACACCTTC.

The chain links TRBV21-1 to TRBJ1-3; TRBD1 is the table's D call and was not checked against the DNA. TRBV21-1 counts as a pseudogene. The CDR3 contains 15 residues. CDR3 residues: CASSKGGLGENTIYF. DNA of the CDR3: TGTGCCAGCAGCAAAGGAGGATTAGGGGAAAACACCATATATTTT.

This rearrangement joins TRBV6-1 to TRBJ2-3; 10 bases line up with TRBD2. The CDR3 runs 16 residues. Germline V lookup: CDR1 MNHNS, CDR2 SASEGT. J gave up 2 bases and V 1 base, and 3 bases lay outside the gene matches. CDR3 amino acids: CASSEVAGGFTDTQYF. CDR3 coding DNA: TGTGCCAGCAGTGAAGTAGCGGGGGGATTCACAGATACGCAGTATTTT.

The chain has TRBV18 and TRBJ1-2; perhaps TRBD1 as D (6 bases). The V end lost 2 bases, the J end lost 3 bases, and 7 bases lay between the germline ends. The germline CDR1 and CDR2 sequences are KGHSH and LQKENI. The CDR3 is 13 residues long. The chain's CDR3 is CASSPAGDYGYTF. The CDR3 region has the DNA TGTGCCAGCTCACCAGCAGGGGACTATGGCTACACCTTC.

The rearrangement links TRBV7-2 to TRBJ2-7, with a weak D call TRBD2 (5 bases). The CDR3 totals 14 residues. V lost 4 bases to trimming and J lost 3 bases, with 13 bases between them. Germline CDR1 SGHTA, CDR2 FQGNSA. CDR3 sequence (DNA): TGTGCCAGCAGCTCCCGGGAAATAGGCTACGAGCAGTACGTC. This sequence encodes CASSSREIGYEQYV.

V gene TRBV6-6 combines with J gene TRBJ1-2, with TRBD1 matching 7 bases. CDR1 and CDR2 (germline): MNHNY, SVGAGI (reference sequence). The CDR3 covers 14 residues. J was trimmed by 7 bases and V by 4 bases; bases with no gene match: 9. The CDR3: CASSSPTGSFGYTF. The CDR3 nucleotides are TGTGCCAGCAGTTCTCCGACAGGGTCTTTTGGCTACACCTTC.

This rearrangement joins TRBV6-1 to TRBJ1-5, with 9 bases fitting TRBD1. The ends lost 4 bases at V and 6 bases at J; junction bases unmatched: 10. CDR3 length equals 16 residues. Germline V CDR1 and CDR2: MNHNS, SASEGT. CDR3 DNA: TGTGCCAGCAGTGTGATGACAGGGGGAGAGCGTCAGCCCCAGCATTTT. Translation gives CASSVMTGGERQPQHF.